Listed here is a single T cell receptor (beta chain). V lost 1 base and J lost 4, with 7 bases in between. Per the germline V gene, CDR1 is MNHNS and CDR2 is SASEGT. CDR3 length equals 13 residues. This specimen belongs to a study of cytomegalovirus exposure and HLA in healthy donors. The PCR was carried out with 60 Vbeta primers and 13 Jbeta primers. Using immunoSEQ multiplex PCR, the repertoire was profiled, and TCRdb retains in-frame clones only, with some absent. The repertoire has approximately 100,000 clones, less than 70% of them found once; the top ten carry around 5.4%. The material sequenced was PBMCs. The chain has TRBV6-1 and TRBJ1-1, with D perhaps matching TRBD1 (5 bases). The receptor comes from a woman in her 70s in good health and CMV-seropositive. CDR3 sequence (DNA): TGTGCCAGCAGTGAAGTGGGGGGCACTGAAGCTTTCTTT. This codes for CASSEVGGTEAFF.